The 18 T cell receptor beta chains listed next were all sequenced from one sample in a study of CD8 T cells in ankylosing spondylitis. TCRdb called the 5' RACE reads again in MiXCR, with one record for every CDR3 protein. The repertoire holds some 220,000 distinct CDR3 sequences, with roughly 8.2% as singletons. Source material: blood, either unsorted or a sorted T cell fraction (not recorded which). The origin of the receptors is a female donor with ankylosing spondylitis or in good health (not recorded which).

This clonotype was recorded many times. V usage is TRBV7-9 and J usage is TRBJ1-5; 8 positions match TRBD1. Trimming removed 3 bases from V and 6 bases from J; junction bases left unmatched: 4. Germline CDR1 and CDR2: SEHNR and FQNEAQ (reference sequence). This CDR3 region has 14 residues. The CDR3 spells CASSFQGASQPQHF. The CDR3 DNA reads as TGTGCCAGCAGCTTCCAGGGGGCGAGTCAGCCCCAGCATTTT.

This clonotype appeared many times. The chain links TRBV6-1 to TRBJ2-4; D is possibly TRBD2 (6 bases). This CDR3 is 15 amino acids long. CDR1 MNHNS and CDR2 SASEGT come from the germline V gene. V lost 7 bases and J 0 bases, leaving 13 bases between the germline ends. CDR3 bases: TGTGCCAGCACCTGTAGCGGATTAGCCAAAAACATTCAGTACTTC. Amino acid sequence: CASTCSGLAKNIQYF.

CDR3 nucleotide sequence: TGTGCCAGCAGTTTAAAGATGGCCGGGGAGCTGTTTTTT. Protein sequence: CASSLKMAGELFF. The chain recombines TRBV12-3 or TRBV12-4 with TRBJ2-2; D is ambiguous. The CDR3 is 13 amino acids. The ends were cut back, 2 bases at V and 6 bases at J, with 7 bases in the middle.

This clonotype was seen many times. As DNA, the CDR3 is TGTGCCAGCAGCCCGTTGACAGGGTATAATTCACCCCTCCACTTT. This translates into CASSPLTGYNSPLHF. This chain joins TRBV28 and TRBJ1-6; 7 positions agree with TRBD1. Germline CDR1 reads MDHEN; CDR2 reads SYDVKM. The CDR3 contains 15 residues. The junction had 6 bases not matched to a gene; V was cut back by 6 bases and J by 4 bases.

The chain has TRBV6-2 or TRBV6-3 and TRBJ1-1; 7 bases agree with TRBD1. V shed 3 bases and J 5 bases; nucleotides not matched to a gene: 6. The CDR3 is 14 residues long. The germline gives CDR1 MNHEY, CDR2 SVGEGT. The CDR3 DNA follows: TGTGCCAGCAGTTATGAAGGGGGCCTGACTGAAGCTTTCTTT. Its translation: CASSYEGGLTEAFF.

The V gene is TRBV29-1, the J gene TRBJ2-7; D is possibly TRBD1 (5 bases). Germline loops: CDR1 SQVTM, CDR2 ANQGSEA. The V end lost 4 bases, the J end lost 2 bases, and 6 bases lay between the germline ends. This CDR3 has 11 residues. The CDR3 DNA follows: TGCAGCGTTGGACAGCCCTACGAGCAGTACTTC. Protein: CSVGQPYEQYF.

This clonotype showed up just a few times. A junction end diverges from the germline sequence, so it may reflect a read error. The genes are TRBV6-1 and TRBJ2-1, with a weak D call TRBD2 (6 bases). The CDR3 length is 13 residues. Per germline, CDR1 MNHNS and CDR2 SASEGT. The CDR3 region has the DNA TGTGCCATCAGTGAAGCTCAGGGAGGTAAGCAGTTCTTC. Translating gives CAISEAQGGKQFF.

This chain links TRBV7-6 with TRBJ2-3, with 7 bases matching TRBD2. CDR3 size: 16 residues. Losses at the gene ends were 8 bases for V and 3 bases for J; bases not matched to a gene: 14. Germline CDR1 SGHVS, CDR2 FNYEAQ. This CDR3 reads CASSPFAGASTDTQYF. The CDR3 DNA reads TGTGCCAGCTCCCCCTTTGCGGGAGCGTCAACAGATACGCAGTATTTT.

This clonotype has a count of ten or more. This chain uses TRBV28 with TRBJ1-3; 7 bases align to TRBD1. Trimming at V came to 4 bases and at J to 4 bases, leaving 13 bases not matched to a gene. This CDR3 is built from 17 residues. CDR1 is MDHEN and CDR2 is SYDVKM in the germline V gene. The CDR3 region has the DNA TGTGCCAGCAGTTCTGCCGGGATCGGGACAGAGGGAAACACCATATATTTT. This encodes CASSSAGIGTEGNTIYF.

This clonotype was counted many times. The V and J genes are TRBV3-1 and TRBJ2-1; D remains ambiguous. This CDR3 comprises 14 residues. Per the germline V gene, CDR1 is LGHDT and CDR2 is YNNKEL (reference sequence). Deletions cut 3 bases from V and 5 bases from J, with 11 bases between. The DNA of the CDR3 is TGTGCCAGCAGCCAGGTACGAGGCCACAATGAGCAGTTCTTC. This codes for CASSQVRGHNEQFF.

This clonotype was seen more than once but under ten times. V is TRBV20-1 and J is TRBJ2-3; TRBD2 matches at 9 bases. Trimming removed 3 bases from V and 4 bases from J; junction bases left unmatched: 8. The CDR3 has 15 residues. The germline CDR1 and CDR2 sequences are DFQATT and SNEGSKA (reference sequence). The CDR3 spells CSARSASGNSDTQYF. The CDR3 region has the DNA TGCAGTGCTAGGTCCGCTAGCGGGAATTCAGATACGCAGTATTTT.

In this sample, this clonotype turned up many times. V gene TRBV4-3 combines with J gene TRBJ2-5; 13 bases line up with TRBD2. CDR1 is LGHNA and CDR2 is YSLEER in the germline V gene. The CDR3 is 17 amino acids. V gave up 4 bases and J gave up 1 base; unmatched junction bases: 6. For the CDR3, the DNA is TGCGCCAGCAGCCGCAGGACTAGCGGGAGAGCCCAAGAGACCCAGTACTTC. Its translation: CASSRRTSGRAQETQYF.

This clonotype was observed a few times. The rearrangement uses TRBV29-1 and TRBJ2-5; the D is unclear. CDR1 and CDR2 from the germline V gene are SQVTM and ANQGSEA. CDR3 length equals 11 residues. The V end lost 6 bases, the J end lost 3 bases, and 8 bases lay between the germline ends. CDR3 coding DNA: TGCAGCGTGCAGGTGGAAGAGACCCAGTACTTC. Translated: CSVQVEETQYF.

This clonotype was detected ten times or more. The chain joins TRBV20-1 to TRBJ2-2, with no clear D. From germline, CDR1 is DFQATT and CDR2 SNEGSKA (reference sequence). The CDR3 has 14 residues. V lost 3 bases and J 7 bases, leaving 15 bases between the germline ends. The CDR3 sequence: CSASSGVYGGELFF. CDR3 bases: TGCAGTGCTAGTTCTGGGGTTTATGGCGGGGAGCTGTTTTTT.

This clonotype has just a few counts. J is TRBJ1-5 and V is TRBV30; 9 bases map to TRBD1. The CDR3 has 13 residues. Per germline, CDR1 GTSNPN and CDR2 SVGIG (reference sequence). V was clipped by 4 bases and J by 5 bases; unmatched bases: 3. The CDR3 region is CAWKGQGDQPQHF. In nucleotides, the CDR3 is TGTGCCTGGAAGGGACAGGGTGATCAGCCCCAGCATTTT.

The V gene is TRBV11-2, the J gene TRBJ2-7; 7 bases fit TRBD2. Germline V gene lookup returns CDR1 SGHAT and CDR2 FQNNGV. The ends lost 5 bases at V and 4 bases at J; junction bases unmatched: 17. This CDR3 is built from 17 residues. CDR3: CASSHFPRVAGGYEQYF. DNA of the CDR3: TGTGCCAGCAGCCACTTCCCGAGGGTAGCGGGCGGATACGAGCAGTACTTC. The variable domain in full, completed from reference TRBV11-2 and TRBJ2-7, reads EAGVAQSPRYKIIEKRQSVAFWCNPISGHATLYWYQQILGQGPKLLIQFQNNGVVDDSQLPKDRFSAERLKGVDSTLKIQPAKLEDSAVYLCASSHFPRVAGGYEQYFGPGTRLTVT.

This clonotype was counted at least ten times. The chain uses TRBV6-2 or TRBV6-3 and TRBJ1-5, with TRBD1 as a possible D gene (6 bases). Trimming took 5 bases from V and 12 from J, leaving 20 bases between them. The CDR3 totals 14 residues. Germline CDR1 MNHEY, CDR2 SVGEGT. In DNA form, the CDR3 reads TGTGCCAGCAGTCCGCATCAAGGGAGGACAGACCAGCATTTT. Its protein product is CASSPHQGRTDQHF.

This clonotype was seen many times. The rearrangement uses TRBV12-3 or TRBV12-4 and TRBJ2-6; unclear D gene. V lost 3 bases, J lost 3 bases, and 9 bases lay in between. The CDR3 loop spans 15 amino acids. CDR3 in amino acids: CASSFRLGGANVLTF. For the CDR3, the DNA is TGTGCCAGCAGTTTTAGGCTAGGTGGGGCCAACGTCCTGACTTTC.